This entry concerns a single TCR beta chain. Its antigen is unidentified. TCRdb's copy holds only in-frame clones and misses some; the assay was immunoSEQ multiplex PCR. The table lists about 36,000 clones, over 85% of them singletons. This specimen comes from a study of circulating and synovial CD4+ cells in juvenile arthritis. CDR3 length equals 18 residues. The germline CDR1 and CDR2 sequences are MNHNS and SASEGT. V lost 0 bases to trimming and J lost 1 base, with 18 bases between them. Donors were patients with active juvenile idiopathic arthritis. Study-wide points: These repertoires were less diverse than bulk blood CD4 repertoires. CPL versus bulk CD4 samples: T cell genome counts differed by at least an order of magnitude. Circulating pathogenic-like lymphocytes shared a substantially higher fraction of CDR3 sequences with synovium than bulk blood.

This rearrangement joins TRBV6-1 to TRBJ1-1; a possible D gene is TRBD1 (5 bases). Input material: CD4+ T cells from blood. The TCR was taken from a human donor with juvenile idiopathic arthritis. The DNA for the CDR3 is TGTGCCAGCAGTGAAGCATGGATGCAGGGTAGGCCGAACACTGAAGCTTTCTTT. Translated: CASSEAWMQGRPNTEAFF.